The T cell receptor (beta chain) described here comes from a study of blood T cells in healthy people across ages. Overall study results and limits: Percentage of naive T cells showed a strong correlation with TCR beta diversity.

Around 10 milliliters of peripheral blood were drawn from each donor. As concerns this clonotype: Its antigen is not known.

Alongside a J-beta primer mix, a sample-barcoded 5' primer served in a second PCR lasting about 7 to 11 cycles. A single record per CDR3 protein comes from TCRdb applying MiXCR to the 5' RACE reads. The table lists almost 800,000 distinct CDR3 sequences, nearly 60% of them singletons. Germline V gives CDR1 DFQATT, CDR2 SNEGSKA (reference sequence). The V and J ends lost 5 bases and 12 bases respectively, with 16 bases between them. The CDR3 totals 11 residues. The genes are TRBV20-1 and TRBJ1-1; no definite D call. This TCR was recovered from a man between 25 and 39 years old in good health. The sequenced material came from blood. The CDR3 here is CSAERDSSTFF. DNA of the CDR3: TGCAGTGCTGAAAGAGATAGCTCGACTTTCTTT.